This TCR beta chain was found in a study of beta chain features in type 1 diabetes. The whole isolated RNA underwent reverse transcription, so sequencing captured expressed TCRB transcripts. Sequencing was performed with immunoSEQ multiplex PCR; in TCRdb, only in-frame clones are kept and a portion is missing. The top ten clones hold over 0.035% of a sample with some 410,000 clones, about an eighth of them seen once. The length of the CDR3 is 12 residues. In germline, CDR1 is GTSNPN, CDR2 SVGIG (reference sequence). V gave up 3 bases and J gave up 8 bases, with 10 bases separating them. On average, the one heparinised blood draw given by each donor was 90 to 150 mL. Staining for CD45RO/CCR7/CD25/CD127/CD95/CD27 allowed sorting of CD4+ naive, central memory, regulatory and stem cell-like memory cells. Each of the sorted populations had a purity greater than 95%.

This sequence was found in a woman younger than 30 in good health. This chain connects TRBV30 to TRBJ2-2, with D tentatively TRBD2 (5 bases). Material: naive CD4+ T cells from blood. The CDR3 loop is CAWRRLAGELFF. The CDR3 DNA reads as TGTGCCTGGAGGAGGCTAGCTGGGGAGCTGTTTTTT.